The 6 T cell receptor beta chains in this list originate from one sample, sequenced in a study of cytomegalovirus exposure and HLA in healthy donors. PCR used 60 Vbeta primers and 13 Jbeta primers. Here immunoSEQ multiplex PCR was the method, and the copy in TCRdb shows in-frame clones only, minus some. The table shows approximately 73,000 clones, with around three quarters occurring only once. Sequences were obtained from PBMCs. The origin of the receptors is a woman aged 40 to 55 in good health and CMV-seropositive.

The V call is TRBV6-1, the J call TRBJ1-1; maybe TRBD1 (6 bases). The CDR3 runs to 13 residues. Germline assignment: CDR1 MNHNS and CDR2 SASEGT. V was clipped by 8 bases and J by 7 bases, with 17 bases between them. As DNA, the CDR3 is TGTGCCAGCCAGGTAATACAGGGTGGTGAAGCTTTCTTT. Its translation: CASQVIQGGEAFF.

This rearrangement joins TRBV9 to TRBJ2-3; 9 nucleotides align to TRBD2. The CDR3 totals 16 residues. Looked up from germline, CDR1 is SGDLS and CDR2 is YYNGEE. The V gene end was trimmed by 0 bases and the J gene end by 6 bases; junction bases not matched to a gene: 8. The CDR3 nucleotides are TGTGCCAGCAGCGTAGTAGGCGGGAGGGCCCTGGATACGCAGTATTTT. Amino acids: CASSVVGGRALDTQYF.

The chain uses TRBV29-1 and TRBJ1-2; 11 bases line up with TRBD1. Looked up from germline, CDR1 is SQVTM and CDR2 is ANQGSEA. This CDR3 is 15 amino acids long. The junction had 11 bases not matched to a gene; V was cut back by 6 bases and J by 5 bases. The CDR3 sequence: CSVPFGQGAQYGYTF. CDR3 in DNA: TGCAGCGTCCCATTCGGACAGGGGGCGCAGTATGGCTACACCTTC.

The J gene is TRBJ2-7, the V gene TRBV6-1, with D perhaps TRBD2 (5 bases). Germline CDR1 is MNHNS and CDR2 is SASEGT. CDR3 length equals 14 residues. The V gene lost 7 bases and the J gene lost 0 bases, with 13 bases spanning the gap. In nucleotides, the CDR3 is TGTGCCAGCAAGTGGACTCTGAGCTCCTACGAGCAGTACTTC. It yields the protein CASKWTLSSYEQYF.

This chain uses TRBV2 with TRBJ2-5, with TRBD2 as a possible D gene (6 bases). Germline CDR1 and CDR2: SNHLY and FYNNEI. CDR3 size: 14 residues. Trimming shortened V by 6 bases and J by 0 bases, and 11 bases separated the two germline ends. In nucleotides, the CDR3 is TGTGCCAGCAGCAAGCGGGCGTACCAAGAGACCCAGTACTTC. It translates to CASSKRAYQETQYF.

The CDR3 DNA reads as TGTGCCAGCAGCTTGCAGACAGGGACCCCTAGTAACTATGGCTACACCTTC. Protein product: CASSLQTGTPSNYGYTF. J is TRBJ1-2 and V is TRBV11-2; TRBD1 agrees at 7 bases. The CDR3 is 17 residues long. The junction had 11 bases not matched to a gene; V was cut back by 3 bases and J by 1 base. Germline CDR1 is SGHAT and CDR2 is FQNNGV.